Sequencing of this T cell receptor (beta chain) was carried out in a study of blood T cell repertoires in COVID-19. Study overall: Sources were T cells, B-cell-depleted T cells, or PBMCs; the material itself was cDNA or gDNA.

The germline V gene has CDR1 SGHVS and CDR2 FNYEAQ. This CDR3 region has 15 residues. Trimming took off 5 bases at V and 1 base at J, with 11 bases between the two ends. In the authors' workflow: The authors estimated nucleated cell counts from reference gene primer amplification. The assay was immunoSEQ multiplex PCR, and TCRdb's table has in-frame clones only and misses some. That table gives V, J and clone size, and the DNA gave D and trimming. The table lists around 250,000 clones, roughly four fifths of them singletons. The chain links TRBV7-6 to TRBJ2-2; D possibly corresponds to TRBD2 (5 bases). This TCR was recovered from an elderly woman with acute or convalescent COVID-19. Sequenced: peripheral blood. CDR3 nucleotides: TGTGCCAGCAGCCGTCAGGCGGGGAACACCGGGGAGCTGTTTTTT. Its translation is CASSRQAGNTGELFF.